This record looks at one T cell receptor (beta chain) sequence and its context. What it binds is unknown. Using RNA transcripts as the source, TCR beta CDR3 regions were amplified. TCR CDR3 regions were first amplified by RT-PCR with HTBI primers. TCRdb re-derived calls from the multiplex PCR reads in MiXCR, one entry per CDR3 protein. This sample has approximately 630,000 distinct CDR3 sequences, with around 15% found just once. Losses at the gene ends were 6 bases for V and 6 bases for J; bases not matched to a gene: 11. The CDR3 is 15 amino acids. The germline V gene encodes CDR1 DFQATT and CDR2 SNEGSKA (reference sequence). This record comes from a study of T cells in Graves' hyperthyroidism and ophthalmopathy. Findings and limits, study-wide: Before onset, by a median of approximately 5.9 months, the model predicted ophthalmopathy.

The hyperthyroidism patients had all been newly diagnosed, and their disease duration was under 2 months. Their ages ranged from 18 to 65 years. The study left out patients who had uncontrolled infection, other autoimmune disease, pregnancy or lactation. Source material: blood. The sequence derives from a woman aged 25 to 39 with Graves' hyperthyroidism. The genes are TRBV20-1 and TRBJ2-1; 10 bases are a match to TRBD2. The chain's CDR3 is CSAEGLANIVNEQFF. The CDR3 bases are TGCAGTGCCGAGGGACTAGCGAATATAGTCAATGAGCAGTTCTTC.